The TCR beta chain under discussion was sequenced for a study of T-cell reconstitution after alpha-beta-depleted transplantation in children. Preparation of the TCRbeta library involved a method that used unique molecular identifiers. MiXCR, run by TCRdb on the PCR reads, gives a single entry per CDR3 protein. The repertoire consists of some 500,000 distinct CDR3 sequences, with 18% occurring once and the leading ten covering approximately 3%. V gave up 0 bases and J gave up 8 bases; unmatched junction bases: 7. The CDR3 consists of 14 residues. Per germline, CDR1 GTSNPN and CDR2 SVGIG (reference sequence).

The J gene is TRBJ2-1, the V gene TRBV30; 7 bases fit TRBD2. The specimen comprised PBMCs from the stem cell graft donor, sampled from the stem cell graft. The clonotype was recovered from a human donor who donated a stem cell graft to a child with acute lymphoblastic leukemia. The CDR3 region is CAWSVSGGGDEQFF. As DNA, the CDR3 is TGTGCCTGGAGTGTATCGGGAGGTGGGGATGAGCAGTTCTTC.